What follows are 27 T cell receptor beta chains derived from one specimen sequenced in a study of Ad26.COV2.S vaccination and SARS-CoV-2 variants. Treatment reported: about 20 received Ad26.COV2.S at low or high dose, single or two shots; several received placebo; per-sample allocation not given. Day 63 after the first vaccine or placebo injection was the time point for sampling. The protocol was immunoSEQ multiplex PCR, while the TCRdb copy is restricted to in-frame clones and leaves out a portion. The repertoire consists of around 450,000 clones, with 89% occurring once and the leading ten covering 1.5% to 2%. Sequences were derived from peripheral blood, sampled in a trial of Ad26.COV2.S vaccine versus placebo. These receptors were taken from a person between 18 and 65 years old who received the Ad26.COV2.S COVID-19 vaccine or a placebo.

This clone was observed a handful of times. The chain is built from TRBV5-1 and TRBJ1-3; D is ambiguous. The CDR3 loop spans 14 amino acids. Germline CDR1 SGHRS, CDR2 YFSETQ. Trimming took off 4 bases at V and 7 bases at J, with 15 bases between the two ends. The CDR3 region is CASSPRTDGNTIYF. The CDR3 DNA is TGCGCCAGCAGCCCTCGGACTGACGGGAACACCATATATTTT.

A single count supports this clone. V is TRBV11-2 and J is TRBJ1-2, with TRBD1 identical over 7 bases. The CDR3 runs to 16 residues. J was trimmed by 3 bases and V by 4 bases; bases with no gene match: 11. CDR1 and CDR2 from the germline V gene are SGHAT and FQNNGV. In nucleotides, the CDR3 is TGTGCCAGCAGCTCGCAAACCGGGACAGCCTACTATGGCTACACCTTC. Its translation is CASSSQTGTAYYGYTF.

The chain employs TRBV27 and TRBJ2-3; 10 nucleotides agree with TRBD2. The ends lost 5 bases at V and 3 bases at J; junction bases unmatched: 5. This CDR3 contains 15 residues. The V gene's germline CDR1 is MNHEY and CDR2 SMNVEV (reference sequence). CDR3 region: CASSIIAGGTDTQYF. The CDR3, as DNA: TGTGCCAGCAGTATCATAGCGGGGGGTACAGATACGCAGTATTTT.

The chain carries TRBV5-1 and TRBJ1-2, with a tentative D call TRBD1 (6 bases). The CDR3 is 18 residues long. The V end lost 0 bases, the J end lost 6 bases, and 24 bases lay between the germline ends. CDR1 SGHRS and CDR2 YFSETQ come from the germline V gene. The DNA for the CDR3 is TGCGCCAGCAGCTTGGCAACAGGGACTACCTTAGGGAAACATGGCTACACCTTC. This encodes CASSLATGTTLGKHGYTF.

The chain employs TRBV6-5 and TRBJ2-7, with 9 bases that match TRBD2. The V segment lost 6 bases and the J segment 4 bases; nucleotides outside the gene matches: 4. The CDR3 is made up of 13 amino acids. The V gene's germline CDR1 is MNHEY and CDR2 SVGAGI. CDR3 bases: TGTGCCAGCAGCAGCCTAGCGGGGTACGAGCAGTACTTC. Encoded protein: CASSSLAGYEQYF.

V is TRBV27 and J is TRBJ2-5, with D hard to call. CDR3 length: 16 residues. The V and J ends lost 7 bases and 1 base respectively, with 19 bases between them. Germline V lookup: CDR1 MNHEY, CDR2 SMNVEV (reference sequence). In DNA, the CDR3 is TGTGCCAGCAACCCTTACCGGTCGAACCCCCAAGAGACCCAGTACTTC. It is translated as CASNPYRSNPQETQYF.

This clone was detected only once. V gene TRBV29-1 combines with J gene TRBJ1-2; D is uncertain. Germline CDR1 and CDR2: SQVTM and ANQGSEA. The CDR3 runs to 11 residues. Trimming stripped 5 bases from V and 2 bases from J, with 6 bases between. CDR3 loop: CSVPSNYGYTF. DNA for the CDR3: TGCAGCGTTCCGTCCAACTATGGCTACACCTTC.

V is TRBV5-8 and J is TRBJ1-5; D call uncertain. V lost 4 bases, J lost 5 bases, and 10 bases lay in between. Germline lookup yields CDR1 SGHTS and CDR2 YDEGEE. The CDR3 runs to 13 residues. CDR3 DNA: TGTGCCAGCAGCCCGAACGCAGATCAGCCCCAGCATTTT. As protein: CASSPNADQPQHF.

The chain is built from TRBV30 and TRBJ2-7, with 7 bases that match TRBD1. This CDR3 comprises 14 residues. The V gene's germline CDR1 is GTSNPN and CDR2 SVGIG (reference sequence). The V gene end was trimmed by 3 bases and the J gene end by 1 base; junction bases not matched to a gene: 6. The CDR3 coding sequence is TGTGCCTGGAGAAGACAGGGTATTTCCTACGAGCAGTACTTC. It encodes CAWRRQGISYEQYF.

The CDR3 coding sequence is TGCGCCAGCAGCTTGACTACTGGAGAGACCCAGTACTTC. Its protein product is CASSLTTGETQYF. The chain carries TRBV5-1 and TRBJ2-5, with no clear D. The CDR3 sequence is 13 residues long. Trimming removed 1 base at V and 4 bases at J, with 8 bases between. The V gene's germline CDR1 is SGHRS and CDR2 YFSETQ.

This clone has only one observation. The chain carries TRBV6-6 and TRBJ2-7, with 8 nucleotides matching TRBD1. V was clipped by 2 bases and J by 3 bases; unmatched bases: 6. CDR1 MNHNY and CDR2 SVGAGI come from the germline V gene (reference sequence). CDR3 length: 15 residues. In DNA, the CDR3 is TGTGCCAGCAGTTACACCGGACAGGGAGGCTACGAGCAGTACTTC. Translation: CASSYTGQGGYEQYF.

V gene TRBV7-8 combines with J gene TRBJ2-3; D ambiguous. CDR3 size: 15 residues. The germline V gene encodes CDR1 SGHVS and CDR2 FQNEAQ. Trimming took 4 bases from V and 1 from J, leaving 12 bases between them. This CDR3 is CASSSFGGGTDTQYF. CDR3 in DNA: TGTGCCAGCAGCTCTTTCGGCGGAGGCACAGATACGCAGTATTTT.

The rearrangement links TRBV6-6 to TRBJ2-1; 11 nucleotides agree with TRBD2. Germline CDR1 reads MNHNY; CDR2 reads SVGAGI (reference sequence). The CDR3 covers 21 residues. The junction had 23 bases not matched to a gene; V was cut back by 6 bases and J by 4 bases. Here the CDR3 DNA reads TGTGCCAGCAGCGGTTCCGCAGCCTATACTAGCGGGGGCCGGGGGTACAATGAGCAGTTCTTC. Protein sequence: CASSGSAAYTSGGRGYNEQFF.

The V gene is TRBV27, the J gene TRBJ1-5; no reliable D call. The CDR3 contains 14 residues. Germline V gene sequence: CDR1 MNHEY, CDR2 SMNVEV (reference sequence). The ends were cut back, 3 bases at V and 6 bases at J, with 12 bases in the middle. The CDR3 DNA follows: TGTGCCAGCAGTTTGAAGGGTACAACTCAGCCCCAGCATTTT. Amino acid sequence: CASSLKGTTQPQHF.

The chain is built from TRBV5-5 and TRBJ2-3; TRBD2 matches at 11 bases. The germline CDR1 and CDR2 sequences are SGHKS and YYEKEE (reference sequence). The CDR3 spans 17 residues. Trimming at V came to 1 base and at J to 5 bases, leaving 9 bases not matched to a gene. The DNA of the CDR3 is TGTGCCAGCAGCTTGCCGGCTAGCGGGAGGTTGGGAGATACGCAGTATTTT. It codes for CASSLPASGRLGDTQYF.

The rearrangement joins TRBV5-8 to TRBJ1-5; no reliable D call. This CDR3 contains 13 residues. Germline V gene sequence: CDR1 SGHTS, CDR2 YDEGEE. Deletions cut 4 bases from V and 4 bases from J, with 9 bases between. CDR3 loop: CASSPRDNQPQHF. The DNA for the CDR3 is TGTGCCAGCAGCCCTAGAGATAATCAGCCCCAGCATTTT.

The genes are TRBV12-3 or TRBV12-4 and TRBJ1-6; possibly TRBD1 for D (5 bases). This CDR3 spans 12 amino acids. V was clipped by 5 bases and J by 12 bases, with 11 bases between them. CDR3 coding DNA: TGTGCCAGCAGTACCAGGGCTGGACCCCTCCACTTT. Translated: CASSTRAGPLHF.

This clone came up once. CDR3 residues: CASRFRGYGNEQFF. DNA of the CDR3: TGTGCCAGCAGGTTTCGGGGCTATGGCAATGAGCAGTTCTTC. This chain connects TRBV2 to TRBJ2-1; D possibly matches TRBD1 or TRBD2 (5 bases each). Germline lookup yields CDR1 SNHLY and CDR2 FYNNEI. V lost 6 bases, J lost 6 bases, and 15 bases lay in between. The CDR3 has 14 residues.

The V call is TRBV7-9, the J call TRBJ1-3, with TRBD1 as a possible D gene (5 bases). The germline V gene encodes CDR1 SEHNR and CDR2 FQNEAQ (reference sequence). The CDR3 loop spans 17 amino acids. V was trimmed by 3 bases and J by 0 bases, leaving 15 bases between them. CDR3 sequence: CASSFGHTKSSGNTIYF. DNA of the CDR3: TGTGCCAGCAGCTTTGGACACACGAAGAGCTCTGGAAACACCATATATTTT.

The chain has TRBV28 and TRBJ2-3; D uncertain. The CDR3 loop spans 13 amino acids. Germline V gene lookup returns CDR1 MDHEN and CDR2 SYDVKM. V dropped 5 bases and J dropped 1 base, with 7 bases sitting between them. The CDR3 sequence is CASSRTGTDTQYF. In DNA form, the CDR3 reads TGTGCCAGCAGTAGGACGGGCACAGATACGCAGTATTTT.

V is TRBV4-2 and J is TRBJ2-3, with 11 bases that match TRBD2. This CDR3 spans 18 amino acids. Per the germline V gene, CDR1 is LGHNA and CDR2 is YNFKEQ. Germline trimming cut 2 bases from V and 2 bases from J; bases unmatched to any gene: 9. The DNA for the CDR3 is TGTGCCAGCAGCCAACAACTGGGGACTAGCGGATTCACAGATACGCAGTATTTT. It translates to CASSQQLGTSGFTDTQYF.

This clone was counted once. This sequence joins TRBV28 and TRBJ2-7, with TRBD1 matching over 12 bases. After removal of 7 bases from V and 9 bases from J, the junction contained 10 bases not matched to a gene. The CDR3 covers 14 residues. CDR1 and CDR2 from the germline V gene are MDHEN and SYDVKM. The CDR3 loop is CASINRDRGRGQYF. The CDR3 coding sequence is TGTGCCAGCATAAACCGGGACAGGGGGCGCGGGCAGTACTTC.

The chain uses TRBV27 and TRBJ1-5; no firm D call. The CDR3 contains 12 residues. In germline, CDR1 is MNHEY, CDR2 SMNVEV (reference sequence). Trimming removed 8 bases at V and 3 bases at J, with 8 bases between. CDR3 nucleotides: TGTGCCAGCGCGGACCTCAATCAGCCCCAGCATTTT. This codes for CASADLNQPQHF.

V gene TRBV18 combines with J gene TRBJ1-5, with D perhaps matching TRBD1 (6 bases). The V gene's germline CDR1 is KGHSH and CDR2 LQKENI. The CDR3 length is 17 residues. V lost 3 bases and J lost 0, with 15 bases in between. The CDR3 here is CASSPTGISYSNQPQHF. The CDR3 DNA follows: TGTGCCAGCTCACCGACAGGAATTTCTTATAGCAATCAGCCCCAGCATTTT.

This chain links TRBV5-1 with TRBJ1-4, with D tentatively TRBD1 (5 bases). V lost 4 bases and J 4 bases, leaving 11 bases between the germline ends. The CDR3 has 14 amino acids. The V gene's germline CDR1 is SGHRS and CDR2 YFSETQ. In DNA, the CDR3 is TGCGCCAGCAGCGTGACAGCTAATAATGAAAAACTGTTTTTT. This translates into CASSVTANNEKLFF.

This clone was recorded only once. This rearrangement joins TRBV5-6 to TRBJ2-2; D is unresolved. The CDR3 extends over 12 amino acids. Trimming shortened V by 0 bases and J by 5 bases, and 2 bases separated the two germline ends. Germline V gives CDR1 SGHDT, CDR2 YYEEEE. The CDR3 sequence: CASSLATGELFF. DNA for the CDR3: TGTGCCAGCAGCTTGGCGACCGGGGAGCTGTTTTTT.

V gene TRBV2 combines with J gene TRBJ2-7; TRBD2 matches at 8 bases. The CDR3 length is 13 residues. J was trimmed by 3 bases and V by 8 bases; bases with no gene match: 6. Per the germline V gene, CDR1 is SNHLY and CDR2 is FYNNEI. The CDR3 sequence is CASGAGGNYEQYF. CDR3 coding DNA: TGTGCCAGCGGGGCGGGGGGAAACTACGAGCAGTACTTC.